The entry below describes one T cell receptor beta chain. Its target is unknown. The CDR3 totals 18 residues. Trimming cost V 0 bases and J 3 bases; bases outside gene matches: 6. Germline V CDR1 and CDR2: SGHKS, YYEKEE (reference sequence). The sample comes from a study of T cells after posttransplantation cyclophosphamide. Study results and caveats: Tissue-infiltrating T cells from skin or gut overlapped little with blood T cells. TRB clonality was highly associated with recipient CMV seropositivity and reactivation. Donor CD8+ memory clones often dominated recipient blood repertoires at later times.

Produced via immunoSEQ multiplex PCR; TCRdb's table is partial and in-frame only. Here the sample spans around 3,400 clones, about four fifths being singletons. The sequence came from a woman in her sixties or seventies in good health, CMV-negative, and a related stem cell transplant donor. This chain uses TRBV5-5 with TRBJ2-1, with 13 bases aligning to TRBD2. The sequenced sample consisted of memory CD8+ T cells sorted from blood. This chain's CDR3 is CASSLGPGLAGIYNEQFF. The CDR3, as DNA: TGTGCCAGCAGCTTGGGTCCGGGACTAGCGGGAATCTACAATGAGCAGTTCTTC.